This T cell receptor beta chain comes out of a study of siplizumab effects on memory and regulatory T cells. With regard to this clone: What it recognizes is unknown.

V was clipped by 3 bases and J by 6 bases, with 11 bases between them. The CDR3 totals 13 residues. Germline CDR1 MNHNS, CDR2 SASEGT. Study-level findings and limits: Suppressive function of proliferating Tregs from siplizumab cultures was not confirmed. Assignment to unstimulated subsets succeeded for only a minor fraction of the alloreactive clones. Greater diversity than memory cells seemed evident in naive T cells, which also appeared to be major alloresponse contributors.

TCRdb's copy holds only in-frame clones and misses some; the assay was immunoSEQ multiplex PCR. This repertoire shows 70,000 to 100,000 clones, approximately 93% found once; its top ten account for approximately 5.9%. The sample comprised CD8+ T cells sorted from blood. The chain has TRBV6-1 and TRBJ1-1, with D perhaps matching TRBD1 (5 bases). This TCR was sampled from a human donor in good health. DNA for the CDR3: TGTGCCAGCAGTGACTTCCCGGGGGCTGAAGCTTTCTTT. Translating gives CASSDFPGAEAFF.